The 25 T cell receptor beta chains reported below all come from one sample, sequenced in a study of chemoradiotherapy in HPV16-positive cancers. Some clones are missing from TCRdb's copy, which holds only in-frame ones; the method was immunoSEQ multiplex PCR. This repertoire shows 30,000 to 35,000 clones, 86% found once; its top ten account for approximately 2.3%. The material sequenced was blood, taken from a patient who underwent chemoradiotherapy. These receptors came from a human donor with HPV-associated anogenital cancer.

This clone was counted only a few times. V and J are TRBV6-4 and TRBJ2-5; D is uncertain. There are 13 residues in the CDR3. Deletions cut 8 bases from V and 2 bases from J, with 12 bases between. The germline V gene encodes CDR1 MRHNA and CDR2 SNTAGT. The CDR3 nucleotides read TGTGCCAGCTCCACTAACGAGCAAGAGACCCAGTACTTC. This sequence encodes CASSTNEQETQYF.

The chain recombines TRBV6-4 with TRBJ2-3, with a possible D match to TRBD2 (6 bases). CDR1 is MRHNA, CDR2 SNTAGT, per germline. The length of the CDR3 is 14 residues. Trimming left V 0 bases short and J 4 bases short, with 8 bases between. This CDR3 is CASSDSGGSDTQYF. CDR3 nucleotides: TGTGCCAGCAGTGACTCAGGAGGGTCAGATACGCAGTATTTT.

This sequence joins TRBV7-9 and TRBJ1-2, with D possibly matching TRBD1 (5 bases). V was pared by 4 bases and J by 3 bases, with 15 bases between. There are 15 residues in the CDR3. Germline assignment: CDR1 SEHNR and CDR2 FQNEAQ (reference sequence). The CDR3 here is CASSSAGRPDYGYTF. In nucleotides, the CDR3 is TGTGCCAGCAGCTCCGCAGGGCGCCCTGACTATGGCTACACCTTC.

The chain recombines TRBV5-1 with TRBJ1-3; D is perhaps TRBD1 (5 bases). The CDR3 has 15 amino acids. V was cut by 0 bases and J by 0 bases, with 7 bases left in between. In germline, CDR1 is SGHRS, CDR2 YFSETQ. The CDR3: CASSLGGFSGNTIYF. CDR3 in DNA: TGCGCCAGCAGCTTGGGGGGGTTCTCTGGAAACACCATATATTTT.

The chain carries TRBV18 and TRBJ2-7; no clear D gene. Per the germline V gene, CDR1 is KGHSH and CDR2 is LQKENI. Between the trimmed V and J ends, which lost 4 bases and 4 bases, there was a span of 11 bases. The CDR3 extends over 13 amino acids. The CDR3, as DNA: TGTGCCAGCTCACTCGAGGTCCGTTACGAGCAGTACTTC. It specifies CASSLEVRYEQYF.

This clone was picked up one time. The chain combines TRBV5-1 with TRBJ1-2; 10 nucleotides line up with TRBD1. The germline V gene has CDR1 SGHRS and CDR2 YFSETQ. V lost 4 bases to trimming and J lost 4 bases; unmatched junction nucleotides: 7. The length of the CDR3 is 15 residues. CDR3 nucleotide sequence: TGCGCCAGCAGCCCTGGACAGGGGGGAGGCTATGGCTACACCTTC. It encodes CASSPGQGGGYGYTF.

V is TRBV6-1 and J is TRBJ1-5; no clear D. The germline V and J ends were trimmed by 0 bases and 2 bases, with 11 bases remaining between them. This CDR3 has 16 amino acids. Germline lookup yields CDR1 MNHNS and CDR2 SASEGT. CDR3 sequence reads: CASSEAAIGGNQPQHF. The CDR3 DNA reads TGTGCCAGCAGTGAAGCCGCTATAGGTGGCAATCAGCCCCAGCATTTT.

V is TRBV11-3 and J is TRBJ2-3; 9 nucleotides line up with TRBD2. J was trimmed by 2 bases and V by 1 base; bases with no gene match: 4. The CDR3 totals 16 residues. Germline CDR1 is SGHNT and CDR2 is YENEEA. The CDR3 coding sequence is TGTGCCAGCAGCTTAGGCAGCGGGGGGTTCACAGATACGCAGTATTTT. It codes for CASSLGSGGFTDTQYF.

The J gene is TRBJ2-7, the V gene TRBV27, with D perhaps TRBD2 (6 bases). Trimming took 3 bases from V and 4 from J, leaving 19 bases between them. The CDR3 extends over 16 amino acids. Germline loops: CDR1 MNHEY, CDR2 SMNVEV (reference sequence). CDR3 protein: CASSLGPGLRNYEQYF. DNA of the CDR3: TGTGCCAGCAGTTTGGGCCCGGGACTCCGGAATTACGAGCAGTACTTC.

The chain links TRBV10-3 to TRBJ2-2, with a possible D match to TRBD2 (6 bases). The germline gives CDR1 ENHRY, CDR2 SYGVKD. The CDR3 has 14 amino acids. Trimming took off 6 bases at V and 6 bases at J, with 14 bases between the two ends. CDR3 nucleotide sequence: TGTGCCATCAGGACGGCCGGGGAGGCCGGGGAGCTGTTTTTT. It yields the protein CAIRTAGEAGELFF.

This clone has just a few counts. The chain couples TRBV14 to TRBJ2-7, with D maybe TRBD1 (5 bases). CDR3 length: 12 amino acids. Trimming removed 4 bases from V and 8 bases from J, with 12 bases in between. Germline V lookup: CDR1 SGHDN, CDR2 FVKESK. The CDR3 sequence: CASSRDSIKQYF. CDR3 sequence (DNA): TGTGCCAGCAGCCGCGACAGCATCAAGCAGTACTTC. Full variable domain (rest looked up from reference TRBV14 and TRBJ2-7): EAGVTQFPSHSVIEKGQTVTLRCDPISGHDNLYWYRRVMGKEIKFLLHFVKESKQDESGMPNNRFLAERTGGTYSTLKVQPAELEDSGVYFCASSRDSIKQYFGPGTRLTVT.

The rearrangement links TRBV5-1 to TRBJ1-2; 8 bases agree with TRBD1. Germline CDR1 and CDR2: SGHRS and YFSETQ. CDR3 size: 15 residues. Trimming at V came to 3 bases and at J to 9 bases, leaving 13 bases not matched to a gene. The chain's CDR3 is CASSSTAGTGISYTF. The CDR3 region has the DNA TGCGCCAGCAGCTCAACCGCCGGGACAGGAATCAGCTACACCTTC.

V gene TRBV6-6 combines with J gene TRBJ2-2, with D possibly matching TRBD1 (6 bases). V lost 2 bases and J 4 bases, leaving 11 bases between the germline ends. The CDR3 totals 15 residues. CDR1 and CDR2 (germline): MNHNY, SVGAGI (reference sequence). The CDR3 DNA sequence: TGTGCCAGCAGTTACGAGGGGGTGGGCACCGGGGAGCTGTTTTTT. Its protein product is CASSYEGVGTGELFF.

The chain carries TRBV19 and TRBJ1-2; the D gene is possibly TRBD1 (5 bases). Germline lookup yields CDR1 LNHDA and CDR2 SQIVND (reference sequence). The CDR3 spans 15 residues. Trimming took off 0 bases at V and 0 bases at J, with 8 bases between the two ends. The CDR3 loop is CASSIDWTSNYGYTF. For the CDR3, the DNA is TGTGCCAGTAGTATAGACTGGACATCTAACTATGGCTACACCTTC. The variable domain in full, with the rest retrieved from reference TRBV19 and TRBJ1-2, is DGGITQSPKYLFRKEGQNVTLSCEQNLNHDAMYWYRQDPGQGLRLIYYSQIVNDFQKGDIAEGYSVSREKKESFPLTVTSAQKNPTAFYLCASSIDWTSNYGYTFGSGTRLTVV.

About this clone: Other DNA sequences of this sample code for an identical CDR3. This rearrangement joins TRBV7-8 to TRBJ2-5; D might be TRBD2 (6 bases). This CDR3 is built from 13 residues. Trimming removed 1 base from V and 4 bases from J, with 7 bases in between. Germline V lookup: CDR1 SGHVS, CDR2 FQNEAQ. DNA of the CDR3: TGTGCCAGCAGCTTAGGGGGAGGAGAGACCCAGTACTTC. Its protein is CASSLGGGETQYF.

This clone appeared once. The chain carries TRBV18 and TRBJ1-1, with D possibly being TRBD1 (6 bases). CDR1 KGHSH and CDR2 LQKENI come from the germline V gene. The CDR3 has 13 residues. V was shortened by 3 bases and J by 2 bases, with 7 bases between the two germline ends. This chain's CDR3 is CASSPTGNTEAFF. The CDR3 bases are TGTGCCAGCTCACCGACAGGTAACACTGAAGCTTTCTTT.

CDR3 protein: CASSEASGRTGELFF. Written as DNA, the CDR3 is TGTGCCAGCAGTGAAGCCTCAGGGCGGACCGGGGAGCTGTTTTTT. The chain has TRBV2 and TRBJ2-2; D is perhaps TRBD1 (5 bases). The CDR3 totals 15 residues. Trimming stripped 0 bases from V and 5 bases from J, with 10 bases between. CDR1 and CDR2 (germline): SNHLY, FYNNEI.

The rearrangement links TRBV7-3 to TRBJ2-2, with TRBD2 matching 11 bases. This CDR3 has 15 amino acids. V shed 4 bases, J shed 4 bases, and the junction held 2 bases outside the gene matches. The germline V gene has CDR1 SGHTA and CDR2 FQGTGA. The CDR3 region has the DNA TGTGCCAGCAGCTCGGGACTAGCGGCCACCGGGGAGCTGTTTTTT. Translating gives CASSSGLAATGELFF.

This chain joins TRBV28 and TRBJ2-3; 8 nucleotides line up with TRBD2. The CDR3 sequence is 16 residues long. Germline V CDR1 and CDR2: MDHEN, SYDVKM. V was clipped by 5 bases and J by 1 base; unmatched bases: 8. The CDR3 loop reads CASSVLAGRGTDTQYF. The CDR3 nucleotides read TGTGCCAGCAGTGTTTTAGCGGGGAGGGGCACAGATACGCAGTATTTT.

The rearrangement links TRBV7-6 to TRBJ2-7; D is unresolved. V was pared by 1 base and J by 2 bases, with 15 bases between. This CDR3 has 16 residues. The V gene's germline CDR1 is SGHVS and CDR2 FNYEAQ. The CDR3 loop is CASSLGNPEQTYEQYF. Here the CDR3 DNA reads TGTGCCAGCAGCTTAGGAAATCCAGAACAGACCTACGAGCAGTACTTC.

This clone was counted between two and nine times. This chain links TRBV28 with TRBJ1-1; D remains ambiguous. This CDR3 region has 11 residues. Between the trimmed V and J ends, which lost 4 bases and 10 bases, there was a span of 10 bases. Germline CDR1 is MDHEN and CDR2 is SYDVKM. The CDR3, as DNA: TGTGCCAGCAGTTCCCCACTGGGAGCTTTCTTT. Translated, it gives CASSSPLGAFF.

The chain carries TRBV7-9 and TRBJ1-1, with D unclear. This CDR3 region has 14 residues. V was trimmed by 2 bases and J by 0 bases, leaving 7 bases between them. In germline, CDR1 is SEHNR, CDR2 FQNEAQ (reference sequence). CDR3 in DNA: TGTGCCAGCAGCTTACAACAGATGAACACTGAAGCTTTCTTT. Its translation: CASSLQQMNTEAFF.

The chain joins TRBV5-4 to TRBJ2-3, with TRBD2 matching 12 bases. This CDR3 region has 17 residues. J lost 6 bases, V lost 0 bases, and 8 bases had no gene match. Germline-derived CDR1 and CDR2 are SGHNT and YYREEE (reference sequence). The CDR3 bases are TGTGCCAGCAGCTTGGGGGGGACTAGCGGGTTAGTGGATACGCAGTATTTT. Protein product: CASSLGGTSGLVDTQYF.

The chain uses TRBV9 and TRBJ2-2; D perhaps matches TRBD1 (5 bases). The CDR3 covers 15 residues. The ends were cut back, 1 base at V and 3 bases at J, with 10 bases in the middle. CDR1 is SGDLS, CDR2 YYNGEE, per germline. CDR3 in DNA: TGTGCCAGCAGCGTATACAGGCTCGACACCGGGGAGCTGTTTTTT. Amino acid sequence: CASSVYRLDTGELFF.

This clone has a handful of counts. The chain couples TRBV9 to TRBJ1-2, with TRBD1 matching 8 bases. CDR3 length: 14 amino acids. Trimming took 4 bases from V and 8 from J; bases not matched to a gene: 10. Germline-derived CDR1 and CDR2 are SGDLS and YYNGEE. The CDR3 spells CASSTRDRLKGYTF. CDR3 DNA sequence: TGTGCCAGCAGCACCCGGGACAGGCTCAAGGGCTACACCTTC.